The T cell receptor (beta chain) under discussion was sequenced for a study of T cell responses to AZD1222 COVID-19 vaccine. Points from the study as a whole: At 160-218 and 743-854, vaccine-associated CD4 TCRs were dominant, and they spanned spike. Of the AZD1222 recipients, only six were seropositive at baseline.

Measured with immunoSEQ multiplex PCR; TCRdb has only the in-frame clones, and not every one. The table has about 140,000 clones, 90% seen once. Germline lookup yields CDR1 LGHDT and CDR2 YNNKEL (reference sequence). The CDR3 covers 14 residues. J was trimmed by 7 bases and V by 3 bases; bases with no gene match: 6. On this clone itself: Its antigen is still unknown.

The chain recombines TRBV3-1 (or the pseudogene TRBV3-2) with TRBJ2-5, with 9 bases identical to TRBD1. The sequence derives from an adult in good health. This material consisted of peripheral blood, taken on day 0 of AZD1222 vaccination. The CDR3 sequence: CASSQTGQGRTQYF. CDR3 coding DNA: TGTGCCAGCAGCCAGACGGGACAGGGAAGGACCCAGTACTTC.